Below, 8 T cell receptor beta chains from the same sample are listed, as sequenced in a study of T-cell reconstitution after alpha-beta-depleted transplantation in children. Researchers prepared the TCRbeta library using unique molecular identifiers, the study reports. One entry per CDR3 protein, called by TCRdb with MiXCR from the PCR reads. The sample holds approximately 150,000 distinct CDR3 sequences, roughly 9% seen once. This material consisted of PBMCs, mostly from graft donor cells, taken 180 days after TCRalphabeta/CD19-depleted stem cell transplant. These receptors were collected from a female patient between 2 and 15 years old who had a stem cell transplant for congenital amegakaryocytic thrombocytopenia, so the T cells may come from the graft donor.

The chain combines TRBV7-2 with TRBJ2-7; 8 bases match TRBD2. This CDR3 region has 12 residues. The J segment lost 3 bases and the V segment lost 11 bases, leaving 6 bases of the junction unmatched. Germline V CDR1 and CDR2: SGHTA, FQGNSA. The CDR3 spells CAAGRGFYEQYF. CDR3 bases: TGTGCCGCCGGGAGGGGTTTCTACGAGCAGTACTTC.

This clonotype was observed many times. The genes are TRBV6-1 and TRBJ2-1; a possible D gene is TRBD2 (5 bases). Germline V gives CDR1 MNHNS, CDR2 SASEGT. Trimming took 2 bases from V and 6 from J, leaving 11 bases between them. This CDR3 contains 14 residues. As DNA, the CDR3 is TGTGCCAGCAGTGAACCGGGGATCGTCAATGAGCAGTTCTTC. Amino acid sequence: CASSEPGIVNEQFF.

This clonotype was seen only a few times. The chain links TRBV20-1 to TRBJ2-6, with 7 bases fitting TRBD2. CDR1 DFQATT and CDR2 SNEGSKA come from the germline V gene (reference sequence). V lost 3 bases to trimming and J lost 1 base; unmatched junction nucleotides: 6. The CDR3 covers 16 residues. The CDR3 DNA sequence: TGCAGTGCTAGGCCTAGCGGCCAGTCTGGGGCCAACGTCCTGACTTTC. This sequence encodes CSARPSGQSGANVLTF.

This clonotype was detected many times. The V call is TRBV5-1, the J call TRBJ2-3; no definite D call. Trimming took 1 base from V and 2 from J, leaving 8 bases between them. This CDR3 spans 14 amino acids. In germline, CDR1 is SGHRS, CDR2 YFSETQ. CDR3 in amino acids: CASSLLENTDTQYF. CDR3 bases: TGCGCCAGCAGCTTGTTGGAAAACACAGATACGCAGTATTTT.

This clonotype has more than one count but fewer than ten. The V gene is TRBV5-1, the J gene TRBJ2-7; maybe TRBD2 (5 bases). Looked up from germline, CDR1 is SGHRS and CDR2 is YFSETQ. V lost 4 bases and J 4 bases, leaving 18 bases between the germline ends. The CDR3 loop spans 15 amino acids. Written as DNA, the CDR3 is TGCGCCAGCAGCCCGCAACCGGGGATACAATACGAGCAGTACTTC. This codes for CASSPQPGIQYEQYF.

V gene TRBV29-1 combines with J gene TRBJ1-3, with D unclear. Trimming removed 6 bases at V and 0 bases at J, with 9 bases between. CDR3 length: 13 amino acids. Germline lookup yields CDR1 SQVTM and CDR2 ANQGSEA. For the CDR3, the DNA is TGCAGCGTCGCCAGGAACTCTGGAAACACCATATATTTT. It encodes CSVARNSGNTIYF.

The table lists this clonotype with a few counts. This chain links TRBV5-1 with TRBJ1-6; weak D call: TRBD1 (5 bases). Trimming shortened V by 2 bases and J by 5 bases, and 11 bases separated the two germline ends. This CDR3 spans 15 amino acids. The germline CDR1 and CDR2 sequences are SGHRS and YFSETQ. The CDR3 DNA sequence: TGCGCCAGCAGCTTCGGTCCGGGGGATAATTCACCCCTCCACTTT. It specifies CASSFGPGDNSPLHF.

The sample holds many counts of this clonotype. The chain couples TRBV4-3 to TRBJ2-1, with 9 bases lining up with TRBD2. The CDR3 spans 17 residues. Germline values: CDR1 LGHNA, CDR2 YSLEER. V shed 0 bases and J 3 bases; nucleotides not matched to a gene: 6. CDR3 amino acids: CASSQDPGTSLYNEQFF. The CDR3 DNA sequence: TGCGCCAGCAGCCAAGACCCCGGGACTAGCCTCTACAATGAGCAGTTCTTC.